The TCR beta chain under discussion was sequenced for a study of cytomegalovirus exposure and HLA in healthy donors. Study-level points and caveats: HLA-A and HLA-B allele assignments for most subjects were reportedly predicted accurately using TCR beta sequences. Listed as cytomegalovirus-associated were 150 or so TCR beta chains. Across donors, sequencing depth was assumed by presence/absence analyses to be roughly uniform.

60 Vbeta and 13 Jbeta primers were used in PCR. Profiled with immunoSEQ multiplex PCR; TCRdb holds only in-frame clones, not every one. The sample holds about 140,000 clones, around 72% seen once. To note about this clone: No antigen is known for it.

CDR3 length: 14 amino acids. Per germline, CDR1 MGHRA and CDR2 YSYEKL. V lost 1 base, J lost 6 bases, and 2 bases stayed unmatched. The V gene is TRBV4-1, the J gene TRBJ2-2, with 7 bases aligning to TRBD1. The receptor was derived from a man between 40 and 49 years old in good health and CMV-seronegative. The sample consisted of PBMCs. The CDR3 DNA sequence: TGCGCCAGCAGCCAAGGACAGGGAGCCGGGGAGCTGTTTTTT. It translates to CASSQGQGAGELFF.